This T cell receptor (beta chain) was documented in a study of monozygotic twins with inflammatory bowel disease. Broader study findings: Perhaps reflecting limited power, concordant and discordant twins did not differ in repertoire similarity. Against healthy co-twins, IBD patients had lower TCRbeta diversity (measured by inverse Simpson).

About this clonotype: The antigen remains unidentified.

CDR3 size: 13 residues. Looked up from germline, CDR1 is SGHTA and CDR2 is FQGNSA. TCRdb reanalyzed the 5' RACE reads, giving one entry per CDR3 protein sequence and no DNA. In total, the table holds 350,000 to 400,000 distinct CDR3 sequences. The chain recombines TRBV7-2 with TRBJ2-3. This TCR was sampled from a human donor with ulcerative colitis or Crohn's disease, or a healthy co-twin of an affected twin (not recorded which). Sequencing input: blood. The CDR3 reads CASSLGWDDTQYF.